This record looks at one TCR beta chain sequence and its context. Its antigen is unidentified. One entry per CDR3 protein results from TCRdb running MiXCR on the reads. The sample consists of fewer than 550,000 distinct CDR3 sequences, roughly 29% of them appearing once. The sample comes from a study of T cell repertoires in cytomegalovirus infection. As for the study in general: Public signatures in TCR beta pointed to CMV infection and matching HLA type.

There are 13 residues in the CDR3. The junction had 3 bases not matched to a gene; V was cut back by 10 bases and J by 0 bases. Germline V lookup: CDR1 ENHRY, CDR2 SYGVKD. General study findings and limits: The cumulative frequency of public TCR beta families identified carriers of CMV plus the relevant HLA. CMV-specific TCR beta clonotypes restricted by HLA-C dominated the ex vivo response.

Sequencing used PBMCs. This receptor was obtained from a human donor in good health (CMV status not recorded). Some clones in this sample may be carry-over from other donors' samples. The chain recombines TRBV10-3 with TRBJ2-4; 7 nucleotides match TRBD1. The CDR3 sequence is CASQGEAKNIQYF. The CDR3 DNA reads TGTGCCAGTCAGGGGGAAGCCAAAAACATTCAGTACTTC.